This passage covers 28 T cell receptor beta chains from one sample sequenced in a study of blood T cell repertoires in COVID-19. Using immunoSEQ multiplex PCR, the repertoire was profiled, and TCRdb retains in-frame clones only, with some absent. Among 150,000 to 200,000 clones, roughly 91% were seen once, and the ten largest hold 4% to 5.5%. Material: peripheral blood. The source of these receptors is a human donor in a cohort sampled during active COVID-19.

The table lists this clone with a count of one. This chain links TRBV19 with TRBJ1-2, with a possible D match to TRBD1 (5 bases). In germline, CDR1 is LNHDA, CDR2 SQIVND (reference sequence). The CDR3 is made up of 16 amino acids. V gave up 6 bases and J gave up 5 bases, with 22 bases separating them. The CDR3 DNA reads as TGTGCCAGTAGATCCCTTGGGCAGGGTATGAGGTATGGCTACACCTTC. It specifies CASRSLGQGMRYGYTF.

The CDR3 region is CASSLGGQRTDTQYF. CDR3 in DNA: TGTGCCAGCAGCTTAGGGGGACAGCGCACAGATACGCAGTATTTT. The rearrangement links TRBV7-2 to TRBJ2-3; 7 nucleotides agree with TRBD1. Germline V gene data show CDR1 as SGHTA and CDR2 as FQGNSA. The CDR3 loop spans 15 amino acids. After removal of 1 base from V and 1 base from J, the junction contained 2 bases not matched to a gene.

A single count supports this clone. This chain links TRBV9 with TRBJ2-3; 8 nucleotides match TRBD1. CDR3 length: 15 amino acids. V gave up 0 bases and J gave up 3 bases; unmatched junction bases: 3. Per the germline V gene, CDR1 is SGDLS and CDR2 is YYNGEE. In nucleotides, the CDR3 is TGTGCCAGCAGCGTAGCCACAGGGGGAACAGATACGCAGTATTTT. Protein product: CASSVATGGTDTQYF.

CDR3 bases: TGTGCCAGCAGCGTGGACGAGACAGGCCAGCGAACAGATACGCAGTATTTT. Its protein is CASSVDETGQRTDTQYF. This chain joins TRBV9 and TRBJ2-3; D is perhaps TRBD1 (6 bases). The CDR3 runs to 17 residues. The V end lost 2 bases, the J end lost 3 bases, and 19 bases lay between the germline ends. Germline V gene lookup returns CDR1 SGDLS and CDR2 YYNGEE. Variable domain in full (rest from reference TRBV9 and TRBJ2-3): DSGVTQTPKHLITATGQRVTLRCSPRSGDLSVYWYQQSLDQGLQFLIQYYNGEERAKGNILERFSAQQFPDLHSELNLSSLELGDSALYFCASSVDETGQRTDTQYFGPGTRLTVL.

The sample holds a few counts of this clone. CDR3 in DNA: TGTGCCAGCAGTCTCGGACTAGCGGGAGTAGATACGCAGTATTTT. Protein product: CASSLGLAGVDTQYF. The chain has TRBV28 and TRBJ2-3; 13 nucleotides align to TRBD2. Germline V gene data show CDR1 as MDHEN and CDR2 as SYDVKM. The CDR3 totals 15 residues. The ends lost 5 bases at V and 5 bases at J; junction bases unmatched: 4.

The V gene is TRBV5-4, the J gene TRBJ1-1; 9 bases line up with TRBD1. The CDR3 extends over 15 amino acids. The V gene's germline CDR1 is SGHNT and CDR2 YYREEE (reference sequence). V was clipped by 5 bases and J by 4 bases; unmatched bases: 9. Here the CDR3 DNA reads TGTGCCAGCAGGGCGGGACAGGGTCGGGCCACTGAAGCTTTCTTT. Translation gives CASRAGQGRATEAFF.

The genes are TRBV4-3 and TRBJ2-5; TRBD2 is a possible D gene (6 bases). V was shortened by 2 bases and J by 7 bases, with 11 bases between the two germline ends. This CDR3 is built from 13 residues. Germline V gene data show CDR1 as LGHNA and CDR2 as YSLEER. The CDR3 spells CASSQFRETTQYF. In nucleotides, the CDR3 is TGCGCCAGCAGCCAATTCCGGGAGACGACCCAGTACTTC.

The rearrangement links TRBV27 to TRBJ1-1; 8 bases align to TRBD1. Germline lookup yields CDR1 MNHEY and CDR2 SMNVEV (reference sequence). The CDR3 covers 15 residues. The junction had 4 bases not matched to a gene; V was cut back by 3 bases and J by 1 base. This CDR3 is CASSFSGQANTEAFF. CDR3 DNA: TGTGCCAGCAGTTTTTCGGGACAGGCGAACACTGAAGCTTTCTTT.

V usage is TRBV3-1 (or the pseudogene TRBV3-2) and J usage is TRBJ2-3; 14 positions match TRBD2. The J segment lost 1 base and the V segment lost 3 bases, leaving 0 bases of the junction unmatched. The CDR3 runs 16 residues. From germline, CDR1 is LGHDT and CDR2 YNNKEL (reference sequence). For the CDR3, the DNA is TGTGCCAGCAGCCAGGGACTAGCGGGAGGCACAGATACGCAGTATTTT. It specifies CASSQGLAGGTDTQYF.

The chain joins TRBV5-1 to TRBJ2-2; 7 positions match TRBD1. CDR3 length: 15 amino acids. V gave up 2 bases and J gave up 4 bases; unmatched junction bases: 5. The germline gives CDR1 SGHRS, CDR2 YFSETQ. CDR3 coding DNA: TGCGCCAGCAGCTTAGGACAGGCGACCACCGGGGAGCTGTTTTTT. It yields the protein CASSLGQATTGELFF. The full variable domain, its missing parts supplied by reference TRBV5-1 and TRBJ2-2, is KAGVTQTPRYLIKTRGQQVTLSCSPISGHRSVSWYQQTPGQGLQFLFEYFSETQRNKGNFPGRFSGRQFSNSRSEMNVSTLELGDSALYLCASSLGQATTGELFFGEGSRLTVL.

This clone was seen many times. The J gene is TRBJ2-3, the V gene TRBV15; 9 bases match TRBD2. Unmatched junction bases numbered 15, after V lost 5 bases and J lost 3 bases. Germline CDR1 LNHNV, CDR2 YYDKDF (reference sequence). The CDR3 contains 18 residues. Written as DNA, the CDR3 is TGTGCCACCAGCCCTTGGGAGCCTATAGCGGGAGTGACAGATACGCAGTATTTT. It codes for CATSPWEPIAGVTDTQYF.

This chain connects TRBV5-4 to TRBJ1-3; 8 bases are a match to TRBD1. V was pared by 2 bases and J by 6 bases, with 10 bases of the junction left unmatched. There are 16 residues in the CDR3. CDR1 and CDR2 (germline): SGHNT, YYREEE (reference sequence). CDR3 DNA sequence: TGTGCCAGCAGCTTCTTTGGTACAGGGGGGAAAAACACCATATATTTT. Translating it yields CASSFFGTGGKNTIYF.

This sequence joins TRBV6-2 or TRBV6-3 and TRBJ1-3; TRBD1 aligns across 7 bases. This CDR3 comprises 19 residues. Germline CDR1 reads MNHEY; CDR2 reads SVGEGT. Losses at the gene ends were 0 bases for V and 4 bases for J; bases not matched to a gene: 15. Here the CDR3 reads CASSYSSRTGTATGNTIYF. The CDR3, as DNA: TGTGCCAGCAGTTACTCGAGCCGCACCGGGACAGCAACGGGAAACACCATATATTTT.

The V and J genes are TRBV6-2 or TRBV6-3 and TRBJ2-7; 8 nucleotides match TRBD1. The CDR3 is 15 residues long. J was trimmed by 3 bases and V by 4 bases; bases with no gene match: 8. Looked up from germline, CDR1 is MNHEY and CDR2 is SVGEGT. The DNA for the CDR3 is TGTGCCAGCAGTTCGCGACAGGGGTGGGGCTACGAGCAGTACTTC. Its protein product is CASSSRQGWGYEQYF.

The chain couples TRBV3-1 (or the pseudogene TRBV3-2) to TRBJ2-5; D is unresolved. The CDR3 is made up of 12 amino acids. Germline V CDR1 and CDR2: LGHDT, YNNKEL (reference sequence). V shed 1 base and J shed 5 bases, with 5 bases lying between them. The CDR3 region is CASSQVRETQYF. CDR3 coding DNA: TGTGCCAGCAGCCAAGTTCGGGAGACCCAGTACTTC.

The CDR3, as DNA: TGCGCCAGCAGCTTGTTGCCCGACAGGATGGGTGAAAAACTGTTTTTT. Its protein product is CASSLLPDRMGEKLFF. The chain recombines TRBV5-1 with TRBJ1-4, with TRBD1 as a possible D gene (6 bases). CDR1 and CDR2 (germline): SGHRS, YFSETQ. This CDR3 has 16 residues. V lost 1 base and J lost 7, with 17 bases in between.

The rearrangement joins TRBV2 to TRBJ2-7; TRBD1 matches 8 bases. V dropped 6 bases and J dropped 0; count of bases not matched to a gene: 4. The CDR3 has 14 amino acids. CDR1 and CDR2 from the germline V gene are SNHLY and FYNNEI. The CDR3 nucleotides read TGTGCCAGCAGAGGGGACAGGAACTCCTACGAGCAGTACTTC. It encodes CASRGDRNSYEQYF. The full variable domain, in which reference TRBV2 and TRBJ2-7 provide the parts outside the CDR3, is EPEVTQTPSHQVTQMGQEVILRCVPISNHLYFYWYRQILGQKVEFLVSFYNNEISEKSEIFDDQFSVERPDGSNFTLKIRSTKLEDSAMYFCASRGDRNSYEQYFGPGTRLTVT.

The chain joins TRBV6-5 to TRBJ2-7; TRBD1 matches at 8 bases. Per the germline V gene, CDR1 is MNHEY and CDR2 is SVGAGI. V lost 7 bases, J lost 6 bases, and 8 bases stayed unmatched. This CDR3 contains 13 residues. CDR3 residues: CASTRTGMGEQYF. In nucleotides, the CDR3 is TGTGCCAGCACCAGGACAGGGATGGGCGAGCAGTACTTC.

The V call is TRBV6-5, the J call TRBJ2-7; TRBD1 agrees at 9 bases. V lost 0 bases, J lost 3 bases, and 3 bases stayed unmatched. CDR3 length: 15 amino acids. The germline CDR1 and CDR2 sequences are MNHEY and SVGAGI. The CDR3 loop reads CASSYSGTGSYEQYF. The CDR3 DNA follows: TGTGCCAGCAGTTACTCCGGGACAGGGAGCTACGAGCAGTACTTC.

CDR3 region: CASSYYLAGGPGNIQYF. DNA for the CDR3: TGTGCCAGCAGTTACTACCTAGCGGGGGGGCCTGGAAACATTCAGTACTTC. This sequence joins TRBV6-2 or TRBV6-3 and TRBJ2-4, with 12 bases fitting TRBD2. CDR3 size: 17 residues. The J segment lost 6 bases and the V segment lost 1 base, leaving 7 bases of the junction unmatched. The germline V gene encodes CDR1 MNHEY and CDR2 SVGEGT.

The chain is built from TRBV3-1 (or the pseudogene TRBV3-2) and TRBJ2-7; D call uncertain. The CDR3 length is 11 residues. Germline V lookup: CDR1 LGHDT, CDR2 YNNKEL (reference sequence). V was clipped by 4 bases and J by 6 bases, with 7 bases between them. CDR3 in DNA: TGTGCCAGCAGCCTCCTCGGCGAGCAGTACTTC. Protein: CASSLLGEQYF.

The CDR3 region is CASSFRLQHEQYF. CDR3 nucleotides: TGTGCCAGCAGCTTCAGATTACAACACGAGCAGTACTTC. The chain couples TRBV7-2 to TRBJ2-7; the D is unclear. This CDR3 comprises 13 residues. Germline assignment: CDR1 SGHTA and CDR2 FQGNSA. V gave up 3 bases and J gave up 5 bases, with 11 bases separating them.

This sequence joins TRBV5-1 and TRBJ2-2, with unresolved D. The V end was cut by 4 bases, the J end by 5 bases, with 15 bases between. Germline assignment: CDR1 SGHRS and CDR2 YFSETQ. This CDR3 is built from 15 residues. The CDR3: CASSVRVVGTGELFF. The CDR3 DNA follows: TGCGCCAGCAGCGTTCGGGTAGTCGGAACCGGGGAGCTGTTTTTT.

This sequence joins TRBV19 and TRBJ2-5; TRBD2 might be the D (6 bases). V shed 3 bases and J shed 5 bases, with 16 bases lying between them. The V gene's germline CDR1 is LNHDA and CDR2 SQIVND (reference sequence). This CDR3 contains 15 residues. CDR3: CASSITGVKGETQYF. The CDR3 DNA reads TGTGCCAGTAGTATTACGGGGGTCAAAGGGGAGACCCAGTACTTC.

This clone was observed a single time. The V gene is TRBV5-1, the J gene TRBJ2-2; a weak D match, TRBD2 (5 bases). Per the germline V gene, CDR1 is SGHRS and CDR2 is YFSETQ. V gave up 3 bases and J gave up 3 bases, with 15 bases separating them. CDR3 length: 16 amino acids. Here the CDR3 reads CASSSTYTRDTGELFF. As DNA, the CDR3 is TGCGCCAGCAGCTCTACCTATACTAGGGACACCGGGGAGCTGTTTTTT.

The gene calls are TRBV5-1 and TRBJ2-7, with a possible D match to TRBD2 (5 bases). Per the germline V gene, CDR1 is SGHRS and CDR2 is YFSETQ. Deletions cut 3 bases from V and 3 bases from J, with 16 bases between. This CDR3 comprises 15 residues. The CDR3 loop reads CASSSGGPNLYEQYF. DNA for the CDR3: TGCGCCAGCAGCTCCGGCGGGCCAAACCTCTACGAGCAGTACTTC.

The chain carries TRBV7-8 and TRBJ2-5, with 13 nucleotides matching TRBD2. This CDR3 is 16 amino acids long. CDR1 is SGHVS, CDR2 FQNEAQ, per germline. The ends lost 2 bases at V and 5 bases at J; junction bases unmatched: 5. CDR3 region: CASSLTSGGALETQYF. The CDR3 bases are TGTGCCAGCAGCTTAACTAGCGGGGGGGCCTTGGAGACCCAGTACTTC.

The V call is TRBV5-1, the J call TRBJ1-4, with 7 bases aligning to TRBD1. V was pared by 2 bases and J by 0 bases, with 4 bases of the junction left unmatched. CDR1 and CDR2 (germline): SGHRS, YFSETQ. The CDR3 runs to 16 residues. CDR3 sequence reads: CASSLRTGSTNEKLFF. The DNA of the CDR3 is TGCGCCAGCAGCTTAAGGACAGGTTCAACTAATGAAAAACTGTTTTTT.